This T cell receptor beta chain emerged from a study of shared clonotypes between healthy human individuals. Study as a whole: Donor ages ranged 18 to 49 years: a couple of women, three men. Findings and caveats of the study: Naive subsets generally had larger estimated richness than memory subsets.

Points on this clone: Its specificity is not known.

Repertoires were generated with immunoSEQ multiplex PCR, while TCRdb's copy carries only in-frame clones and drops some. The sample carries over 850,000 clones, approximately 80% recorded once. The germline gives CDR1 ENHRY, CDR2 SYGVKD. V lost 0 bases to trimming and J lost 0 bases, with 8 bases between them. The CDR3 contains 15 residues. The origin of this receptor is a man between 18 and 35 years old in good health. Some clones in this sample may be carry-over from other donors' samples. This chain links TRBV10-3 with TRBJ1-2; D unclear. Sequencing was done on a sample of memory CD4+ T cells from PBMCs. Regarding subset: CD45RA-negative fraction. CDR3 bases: TGTGCCATCAGTGAGTCCTCGGTGTCTAACTATGGCTACACCTTC. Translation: CAISESSVSNYGYTF.